The rows below give T cell receptor beta chains drawn from one sample of a study of T cells after yellow fever vaccination. From the 5' RACE reads, TCRdb called clonotypes with MiXCR, one entry per CDR3 protein. The sample has 620,000 or so distinct CDR3 sequences, around an eighth seen once. This material consisted of PBMCs, taken on the day of the yellow fever booster vaccination. Receptor source: a young man who received the YFV17D yellow fever vaccine. The CDR3 runs from the conserved cysteine through the conserved F or W. D genes are given only for firm matches. Only some rows state a clone size, as once, few, many or a class for expanded clones.

D gene	J gene	V gene	clone size	CDR3 DNA	CDR3 protein
NA	TRBJ2-3	TRBV18	few	TGTGCCAGCTCACCACCGTTTACCAGGGGCCCCACAGATACGCAGTATTTT	CASSPPFTRGPTDTQYF
TRBD1	TRBJ2-7	TRBV18	many	TGTGCCAGCTCACCTGGGACAGCCGGCGAGCAGTACTTC	CASSPGTAGEQYF
TRBD1	TRBJ2-5	TRBV7-9	few	TGTGCCAGCAGCTTATCCACAGGGGGGCACGAGACCCAGTACTTC	CASSLSTGGHETQYF
NA	TRBJ2-5	TRBV5-1	NA	TGCGCCAGCAGCTTGGCGTCCAGGCATGGGGAGACCCAGTACTTC	CASSLASRHGETQYF
NA	TRBJ2-7	TRBV28	few	TGTGCCAGCAGTTCAGGGGCCAAGGGCCACCACGAGCAGTACTTC	CASSSGAKGHHEQYF
TRBD2	TRBJ2-1	TRBV12-5	few	TGTGCTAGTGGTCCCGGGACTAGCGGGATACACAATGAGCAGTTCTTC	CASGPGTSGIHNEQFF
TRBD1	TRBJ2-7	TRBV23-1	NA	TGCGCCAGCAGTCAACGGGGACAGGGGGCAAGGTACGAGCAGTACTTC	CASSQRGQGARYEQYF
NA	TRBJ2-1	TRBV20-1	NA	TGCAGTGCTAGGTCTAGTGCCTACAATGAGCAGTTCTTC	CSARSSAYNEQFF
NA	TRBJ2-1	TRBV5-1	few	TGCGCCAGCAGCTCACAGGGTCCCTCCTACAATGAGCAGTTCTTC	CASSSQGPSYNEQFF
TRBD1	TRBJ2-1	TRBV7-3	NA	TGTGCCAGCAGCTTAGACAGGGGCGATGAGCAGTTCTTC	CASSLDRGDEQFF
NA	TRBJ2-3	TRBV6-4	NA	TGTGCCAGCAGTGACTCGCCTGGCACAGATACGCAGTATTTT	CASSDSPGTDTQYF
NA	TRBJ2-7	TRBV18	NA	TGTGCCAGCTCAGCGGACAGTCTCTACGAGCAGTACTTC	CASSADSLYEQYF